A selection of T cell receptor beta chains follows, all from one sample in a study of cytomegalovirus exposure and HLA in healthy donors. Generated by immunoSEQ multiplex PCR, the TCRdb table keeps only in-frame clones and is missing some. Here the sample spans more than 300,000 clones, 80% to 90% being singletons. Source material: PBMCs. All receptors derive from a woman between 18 and 29 years old in good health and CMV-seronegative. The CDR3 runs from the conserved cysteine through the conserved F or W. The D gene is left open where the match is weak. A clone size is listed for some rows: how often the clone was seen (once, few, many), or a class if it is expanded.

clone_size,d_call,j_call,v_call,cdr3_nt,cdr3_aa
once,TRBD1,TRBJ2-2,TRBV6-1,TGTGCCAGCAGTGAACACCGGCTTGCCGGGACAGGGGGAGGCGGGGAGCTGTTTTTT,CASSEHRLAGTGGGGELFF
few,NA,TRBJ2-3,TRBV2,TGTGCCAGCATGAGGGACACTACAGATACGCAGTATTTT,CASMRDTTDTQYF
NA,TRBD1,TRBJ2-3,TRBV5-6,TGTGCCAGCAGCGTAGCCGGGACAGGGGGTACAGATACGCAGTATTTT,CASSVAGTGGTDTQYF
NA,NA,TRBJ2-7,TRBV28,TGTGCCAGCAGTTACCAGTACGAGCAGTACTTC,CASSYQYEQYF
NA,NA,TRBJ2-7,TRBV6-5,TGTGCCAGCAGAGTAGCGGTTGCATACGAGCAGTACTTC,CASRVAVAYEQYF
once,NA,TRBJ2-2,TRBV13,TGTGCCAGCAGTCCTCCTCAGGGGATGGTCGGGGAGCTGTTTTTT,CASSPPQGMVGELFF
NA,TRBD1,TRBJ1-5,TRBV6-5,TGTGCCAGCAGGACAGGGCGTAATCAGCCCCAGCATTTT,CASRTGRNQPQHF
NA,NA,TRBJ2-1,TRBV4-1,TGCGCCAGCAGCCGCCCCACGGAAGGGGGGGCCTACAATGAGCAGTTCTTC,CASSRPTEGGAYNEQFF
NA,NA,TRBJ1-1,TRBV28,TGTGCCAGCAGTTCCCCCCGAGCTAAGAACACTGAAGCTTTCTTT,CASSSPRAKNTEAFF
NA,TRBD1,TRBJ2-3,TRBV19,TGTGCCACATGGCTCCGGACAGGGGGCGTAAATACGCAGTATTTT,CATWLRTGGVNTQYF
NA,NA,TRBJ1-1,TRBV9,TGTGCCAGCAGCTTACGTCGGAGCACTGAAGCTTTCTTT,CASSLRRSTEAFF
NA,NA,TRBJ1-2,TRBV14,TGTGCCAGCAGCCTAAAGGCTTTTCAGGACTATGGCTACACCTTC,CASSLKAFQDYGYTF
NA,NA,TRBJ2-3,TRBV19,TGTGCCAGTAGTATAGCCTCCACAGATACGCAGTATTTT,CASSIASTDTQYF
NA,NA,TRBJ2-1,TRBV27,TGTGCCAGCAGTTCCCCCGGAGCAGGGATCGGGAATGAGCAGTTCTTC,CASSSPGAGIGNEQFF
NA,NA,TRBJ1-5,TRBV5-1,TGCGCCAGCAGCTTAGAAGGGGTTCAGCCCCAGCATTTT,CASSLEGVQPQHF
NA,NA,TRBJ2-1,TRBV5-1,TGCGCCAGCAGCCCCTTGAGGGGGGGCGGTGAGCAGTTCTTC,CASSPLRGGGEQFF
NA,NA,TRBJ2-3,TRBV27,TGTGCCAGCAGTAACAGGGTGAGAAGCACAGATACGCAGTATTTT,CASSNRVRSTDTQYF
NA,TRBD1,TRBJ2-5,TRBV4-1,TGCGCCAGCAGCCAAGAGAGGGGACAGGGTCGGCAAGAGACCCAGTACTTC,CASSQERGQGRQETQYF
NA,TRBD2,TRBJ2-7,TRBV28,TGTGCCAGCAGTTTTATTGGGGGAGGGGTTTACGAGCAGTACTTC,CASSFIGGGVYEQYF
few,TRBD1,TRBJ1-2,TRBV5-4,TGTGCCAGCAGCTTGGACAGGGGGTTAGGGAACTATGGCTACACCTTC,CASSLDRGLGNYGYTF
NA,NA,TRBJ1-6,TRBV6-5,TGTGCCAGCAGTTACTCAGACAGTCCCTATAATTCACCCCTCCACTTT,CASSYSDSPYNSPLHF
once,TRBD2,TRBJ2-3,TRBV9,TGTGCCAGCAGCGCCTCGGGGGGTGAATGGACAGATACGCAGTATTTT,CASSASGGEWTDTQYF
NA,NA,TRBJ2-3,TRBV28,TGTGCCAGCAGTTTATTGGCGGAGAGCACAGATACGCAGTATTTT,CASSLLAESTDTQYF
NA,TRBD2,TRBJ2-3,TRBV4-2,TGTGCCAGCAGCCTTTTTTCCGGGGGGGCCGTGGGAGATACGCAGTATTTT,CASSLFSGGAVGDTQYF
few,TRBD2,TRBJ2-7,TRBV7-2,TGTGCCAGCAGCGAGACTAGCGGGGGGGCCCTCTACTTC,CASSETSGGALYF
many,NA,TRBJ2-7,TRBV28,TGTGCCAGCAGTTCTACCGGTTACTCCTACGAGCAGTACTTC,CASSSTGYSYEQYF
NA,TRBD1,TRBJ1-4,TRBV6-5,TGTGCCAGCAGTTTCGGACAGGGAAATGAAAAACTGTTTTTT,CASSFGQGNEKLFF
NA,NA,TRBJ2-2,TRBV5-1,TGCGCCAGCAGCTTGGTTGGGCAGGGGCGGACCGGGGAGCTGTTTTTT,CASSLVGQGRTGELFF
NA,NA,TRBJ1-2,TRBV28,TGTGCCAGCAGTACCGGGGGATTTGACTATGGCTACACCTTC,CASSTGGFDYGYTF
NA,NA,TRBJ1-5,TRBV2,TGTGCCACTCGGGACTTCGGCCAGCCCCAGCATTTT,CATRDFGQPQHF
NA,TRBD2,TRBJ2-5,TRBV14,TGTGCCAGCAGCCTGGGACTAGTAGAGGGGGAGACCCAGTACTTC,CASSLGLVEGETQYF